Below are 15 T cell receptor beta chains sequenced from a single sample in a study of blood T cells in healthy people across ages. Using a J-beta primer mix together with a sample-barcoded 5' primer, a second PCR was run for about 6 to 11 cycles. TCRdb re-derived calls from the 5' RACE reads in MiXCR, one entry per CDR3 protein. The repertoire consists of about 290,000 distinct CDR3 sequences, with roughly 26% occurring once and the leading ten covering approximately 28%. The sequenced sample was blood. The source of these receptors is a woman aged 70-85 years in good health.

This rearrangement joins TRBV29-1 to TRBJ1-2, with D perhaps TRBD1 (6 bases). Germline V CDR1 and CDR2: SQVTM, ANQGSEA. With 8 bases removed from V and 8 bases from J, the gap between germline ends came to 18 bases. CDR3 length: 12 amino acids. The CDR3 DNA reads TGCAGCACGCAGACAGGAGCCAGGGGCTACACCTTC. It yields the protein CSTQTGARGYTF.

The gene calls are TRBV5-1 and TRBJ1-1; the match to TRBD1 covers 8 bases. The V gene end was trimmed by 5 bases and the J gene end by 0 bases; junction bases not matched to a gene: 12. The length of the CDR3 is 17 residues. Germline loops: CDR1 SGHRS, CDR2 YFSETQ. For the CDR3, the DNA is TGCGCCAGCAGTTCGTCCCGGGACAGGCCCATGAACACTGAAGCTTTCTTT. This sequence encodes CASSSSRDRPMNTEAFF.

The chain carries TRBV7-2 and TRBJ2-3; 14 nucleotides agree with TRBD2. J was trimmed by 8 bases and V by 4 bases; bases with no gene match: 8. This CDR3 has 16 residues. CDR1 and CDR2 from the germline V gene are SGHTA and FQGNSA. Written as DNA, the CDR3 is TGTGCCAGCAGCTCCGGGACTAGCGGGAGAGGAGGTACGCAGTATTTT. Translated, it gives CASSSGTSGRGGTQYF.

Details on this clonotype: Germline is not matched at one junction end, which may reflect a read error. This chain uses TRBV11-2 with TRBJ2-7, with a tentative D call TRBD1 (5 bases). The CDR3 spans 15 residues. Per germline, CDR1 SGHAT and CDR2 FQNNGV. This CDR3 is CASSVDAGQIYEQYF. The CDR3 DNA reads TGTGCCAGCAGCGTAGACGCCGGACAAATCTACGAGCAGTACTTC.

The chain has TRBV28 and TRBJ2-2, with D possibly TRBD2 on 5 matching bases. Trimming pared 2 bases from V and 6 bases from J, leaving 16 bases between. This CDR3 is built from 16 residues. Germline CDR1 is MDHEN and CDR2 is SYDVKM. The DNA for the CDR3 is TGTGCCAGCAGTTTAGGAGGACCCGGAGTTTCCGGGGAGCTGTTTTTT. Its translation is CASSLGGPGVSGELFF. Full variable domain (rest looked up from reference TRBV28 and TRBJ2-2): DVKVTQSSRYLVKRTGEKVFLECVQDMDHENMFWYRQDPGLGLRLIYFSYDVKMKEKGDIPEGYSVSREKKERFSLILESASTNQTSMYLCASSLGGPGVSGELFFGEGSRLTVL.

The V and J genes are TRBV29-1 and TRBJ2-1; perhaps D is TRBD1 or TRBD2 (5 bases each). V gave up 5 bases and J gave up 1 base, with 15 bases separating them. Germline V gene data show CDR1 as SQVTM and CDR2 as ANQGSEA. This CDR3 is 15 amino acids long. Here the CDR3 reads CSVRERGPSYNEQFF. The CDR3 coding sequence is TGCAGCGTTAGAGAGAGGGGACCGTCCTACAATGAGCAGTTCTTC.

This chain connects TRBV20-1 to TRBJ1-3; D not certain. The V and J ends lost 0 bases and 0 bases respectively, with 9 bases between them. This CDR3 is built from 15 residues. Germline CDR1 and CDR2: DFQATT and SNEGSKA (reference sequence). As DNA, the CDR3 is TGCAGTGCTAGAGATCTCAGGAGCTCTGGAAACACCATATATTTT. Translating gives CSARDLRSSGNTIYF.

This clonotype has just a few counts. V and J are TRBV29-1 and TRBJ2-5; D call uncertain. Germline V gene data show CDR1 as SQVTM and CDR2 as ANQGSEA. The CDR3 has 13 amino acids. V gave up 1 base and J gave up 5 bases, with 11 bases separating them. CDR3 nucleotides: TGCAGCGTTGAAGCCGGTGGGTCGGAGACCCAGTACTTC. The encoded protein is CSVEAGGSETQYF.

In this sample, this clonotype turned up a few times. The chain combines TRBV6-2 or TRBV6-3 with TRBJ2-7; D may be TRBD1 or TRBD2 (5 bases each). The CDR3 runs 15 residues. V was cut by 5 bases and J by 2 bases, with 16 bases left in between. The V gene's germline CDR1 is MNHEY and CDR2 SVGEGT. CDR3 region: CASSAGTANTYEQYF. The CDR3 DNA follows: TGTGCCAGCAGTGCCGGGACCGCAAACACCTACGAGCAGTACTTC.

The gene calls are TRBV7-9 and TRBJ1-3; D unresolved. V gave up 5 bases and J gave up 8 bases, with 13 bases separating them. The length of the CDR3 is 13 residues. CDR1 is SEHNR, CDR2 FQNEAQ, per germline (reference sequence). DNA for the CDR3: TGTGCCAGCAGCCTACACGGGATTGACACCATATATTTT. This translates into CASSLHGIDTIYF.

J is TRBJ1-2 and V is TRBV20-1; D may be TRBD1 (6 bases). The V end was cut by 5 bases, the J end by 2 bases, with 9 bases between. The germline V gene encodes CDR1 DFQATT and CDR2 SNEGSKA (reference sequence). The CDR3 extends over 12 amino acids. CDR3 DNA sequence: TGCAGTGCTGCAGACAGGAACTATGGCTACACCTTC. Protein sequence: CSAADRNYGYTF.

CDR3 nucleotide sequence: TGCGCCAGCAGCTTGGGCCCCTCTAGCGGGGGCCAGGATACGCAGTATTTT. Translation gives CASSLGPSSGGQDTQYF. The V and J genes are TRBV5-1 and TRBJ2-3; 10 bases are a match to TRBD2. CDR3 length: 17 amino acids. The germline V gene has CDR1 SGHRS and CDR2 YFSETQ. The J segment lost 6 bases and the V segment lost 0 bases, leaving 10 bases of the junction unmatched.

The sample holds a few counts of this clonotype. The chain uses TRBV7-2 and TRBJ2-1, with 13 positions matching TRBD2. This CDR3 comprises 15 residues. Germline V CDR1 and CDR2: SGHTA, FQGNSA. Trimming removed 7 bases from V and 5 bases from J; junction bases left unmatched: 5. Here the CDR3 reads CASIRGTSGNNEQFF. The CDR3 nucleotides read TGTGCCAGCATACGAGGGACTAGCGGGAACAATGAGCAGTTCTTC.

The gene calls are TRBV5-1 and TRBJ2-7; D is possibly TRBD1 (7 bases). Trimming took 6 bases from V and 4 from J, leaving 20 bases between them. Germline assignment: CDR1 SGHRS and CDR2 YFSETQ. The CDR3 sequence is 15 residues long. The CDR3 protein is CASKFTTGEAYEQYF. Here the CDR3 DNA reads TGCGCCAGCAAGTTTACAACAGGGGAGGCGTACGAGCAGTACTTC.

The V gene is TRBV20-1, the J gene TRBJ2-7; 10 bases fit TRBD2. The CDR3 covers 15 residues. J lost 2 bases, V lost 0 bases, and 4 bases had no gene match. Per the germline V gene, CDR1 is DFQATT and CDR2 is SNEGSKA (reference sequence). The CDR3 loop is CSARDPAGGPYEQYF. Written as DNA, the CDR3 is TGCAGTGCTAGAGACCCAGCGGGAGGGCCCTACGAGCAGTACTTC.